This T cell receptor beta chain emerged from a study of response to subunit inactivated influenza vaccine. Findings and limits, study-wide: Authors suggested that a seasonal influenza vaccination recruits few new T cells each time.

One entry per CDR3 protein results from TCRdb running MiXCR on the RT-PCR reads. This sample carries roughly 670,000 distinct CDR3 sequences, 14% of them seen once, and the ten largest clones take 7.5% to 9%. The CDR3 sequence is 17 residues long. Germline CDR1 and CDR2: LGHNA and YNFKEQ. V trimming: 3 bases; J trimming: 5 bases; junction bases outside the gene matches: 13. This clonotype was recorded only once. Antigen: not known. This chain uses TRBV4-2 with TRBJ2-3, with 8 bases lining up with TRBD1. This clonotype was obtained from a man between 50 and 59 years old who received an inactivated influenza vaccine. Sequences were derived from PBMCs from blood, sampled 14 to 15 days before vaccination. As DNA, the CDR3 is TGTGCCAGCAGCCAGGCTGCCGGACAGGGAATTCTAGATACGCAGTATTTT. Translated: CASSQAAGQGILDTQYF.